The present T cell receptor (beta chain) was sequenced within a study of cytomegalovirus exposure and HLA in healthy donors. Study-wide results and limits: CMV serostatus was the only immune exposure information that was available.

The V end lost 4 bases, the J end lost 2 bases, and 20 bases lay between the germline ends. From germline, CDR1 is SGHTA and CDR2 FQGTGA. The CDR3 runs 18 residues. PCR was performed using 60 Vbeta and 13 Jbeta primers. Data came from immunoSEQ multiplex PCR; TCRdb stores just in-frame clones and leaves some out. Among roughly 100,000 clones listed, roughly 77% were seen once. A remark on this clone: Its cognate antigen is unknown.

This receptor was obtained from a human donor in good health. The specimen was PBMCs. V usage is TRBV7-3 and J usage is TRBJ2-2; no reliable D call. CDR3 protein: CASSSKPPGAANTGELFF. The CDR3 DNA is TGTGCCAGCAGCTCAAAACCACCGGGTGCGGCTAACACCGGGGAGCTGTTTTTT.